Listed below are T cell receptor beta chains from one sample, sequenced in a study of graft-versus-host responses after intestinal transplantation. TCRdb keeps only in-frame clones here, not all; method: immunoSEQ multiplex PCR. The sample gives nearly 110,000 clones, over 80% of which show up once; 0.71% is in the top ten. What these receptors recognize is not known. The input for sequencing was unstimulated CD4+ T cells sorted from spleen or lymph node cells, taken before transplant. The receptors shown here come from a human donor who was the organ donor for an intestinal transplant. CDR3s include the opening cysteine and the closing phenylalanine or tryptophan. The D gene is left open where the match is weak. A clone size is listed for some rows: how often the clone was seen (once, few, many), or a class if it is expanded.

v_call	clone_size	j_call	d_call	cdr3_nt	cdr3_aa
TRBV7-9	-	TRBJ1-1	-	TGTGCCAGCAGCTTACAGGGGTACACTGAAGCTTTCTTT	CASSLQGYTEAFF
TRBV4-2	few	TRBJ2-7	-	TGTGCCAGCAGCCCCCGGGACGGAGGGTACGAGCAGTACTTC	CASSPRDGGYEQYF
TRBV4-1	few	TRBJ1-1	-	TGCGCCAGCAGCCAACCTTCAGCGAACACTGAAGCTTTCTTT	CASSQPSANTEAFF
TRBV6-6	few	TRBJ2-7	-	TGTGCCAGCAGTACGCAGCGGGTTGCGGGGGAGCAGTACTTC	CASSTQRVAGEQYF
TRBV12-5	-	TRBJ1-6	-	TGTGCTAGTGGTTTGGCTCCCCAGGGTACGGATTCACCCCTCCACTTT	CASGLAPQGTDSPLHF
TRBV10-3	few	TRBJ1-1	TRBD1	TGTGCCATCAGTGAGTCGACAGGGCTGAACACTGAAGCTTTCTTT	CAISESTGLNTEAFF
TRBV9	-	TRBJ2-1	TRBD2	TGTGCCAGCAGTTCTACCGGGACTAGGATCAATGAGCAGTTCTTC	CASSSTGTRINEQFF
TRBV6-5	-	TRBJ1-1	-	TGTGCCAGCAGTACACCGGGGGGCACTGAAGCTTTCTTT	CASSTPGGTEAFF
TRBV5-4	-	TRBJ2-1	TRBD2	TGTGCCAGCAGCCCCGGGACTAGCGGGGGGGCCATTGAGCAGTTCTTC	CASSPGTSGGAIEQFF
TRBV5-1	-	TRBJ2-7	TRBD1	TGCGCCAGCTCGTTAGGGGACAGGGCCTACGAGCAGTACTTC	CASSLGDRAYEQYF
TRBV6-1	-	TRBJ1-1	-	TGTGCCAGCAGTGCGGGAGTTCACACTGAAGCTTTCTTT	CASSAGVHTEAFF
TRBV2	-	TRBJ2-3	-	TGTGCCAGCAAAAACATCGTTAGCACAGATACGCAGTATTTT	CASKNIVSTDTQYF
TRBV2	-	TRBJ1-4	-	TGTGCCAGCAGCTACGGGGGGGGCCGCGGGAAACTGTTTTTT	CASSYGGGRGKLFF
TRBV30	-	TRBJ2-2	TRBD2	TGTGCCTGGAGACCCCAGGCTAGCGGGAGGCCCGGGGAGCTGTTTTTT	CAWRPQASGRPGELFF
TRBV25-1	-	TRBJ2-3	TRBD2	TGTGCCAGCAGTGAACTAGCGGGGGGGCCAGATACGCAGTATTTT	CASSELAGGPDTQYF
TRBV7-6	-	TRBJ2-1	-	TGTGCCAGCAGCCCGACAGCGTCGCCGACCTACAATGAGCAGTTCTTC	CASSPTASPTYNEQFF
TRBV7-9	-	TRBJ2-3	-	TGTGCCAGCAGCTTGACAGATACGCAGTATTTT	CASSLTDTQYF
TRBV5-4	few	TRBJ1-3	-	TGTGCCAGCAGCTTGGCTTCGCGGACTGGAAACACCATATATTTT	CASSLASRTGNTIYF
TRBV18	-	TRBJ2-3	TRBD1	TGTGCCAGCTCACCACAAGACAGGGGGCCTACGCAGTATTTT	CASSPQDRGPTQYF
TRBV5-1	-	TRBJ1-1	-	TGCGCCAGCAGCCCCAGGACAGCGAACACTGAAGCTTTCTTT	CASSPRTANTEAFF
TRBV28	-	TRBJ1-5	-	TGTGCCAGCAGTTTAGCAGTACCTGGGCAGCCCCAGCATTTT	CASSLAVPGQPQHF
TRBV19	-	TRBJ1-1	TRBD1	TGTGCCAGTAGTATAAGGGACAGATCGAACACTGAAGCTTTCTTT	CASSIRDRSNTEAFF
TRBV5-8	-	TRBJ1-6	-	TGTGCCAGCACCGCGCTACACGGGGATTCACCCCTCCACTTT	CASTALHGDSPLHF
TRBV11-1	-	TRBJ2-7	TRBD2	TGTGCCAGCAGCCGGACTAGCGGGGTAGGCGAGCAGTACTTC	CASSRTSGVGEQYF
TRBV6-5	-	TRBJ2-7	-	TGTGCCAGCAGTGAAACCAGGGTCTACGAGCAGTACTTC	CASSETRVYEQYF
TRBV10-1	-	TRBJ1-6	TRBD1	TGCGCCAGCAGAGGGACAGGGAATTCACCCCTCCACTTT	CASRGTGNSPLHF
TRBV7-2	-	TRBJ1-4	TRBD1	TGTGCCAGCAGCAGAGACAGGGGTACAACTAATGAAAAACTGTTTTTT	CASSRDRGTTNEKLFF
TRBV6-1	-	TRBJ2-7	TRBD1	TGTGCCAGCAAAAACGCCGGGACAGGGGGACACGAGCAGTACTTC	CASKNAGTGGHEQYF
TRBV7-8	-	TRBJ2-2	TRBD1	TGTGCCAGCAGCTTAGCCCTAGGACAGGGGGCGTTTAACACCGGGGAGCTGTTTTTT	CASSLALGQGAFNTGELFF
TRBV4-2	-	TRBJ1-5	-	TGTGCCAGCAGCCAGGATCACAGGATGCACCAGCCCCAGCATTTT	CASSQDHRMHQPQHF
TRBV6-6	-	TRBJ1-2	-	TGTGCCAGCAGCCGCGGGGATAACTATGGCTACACCTTC	CASSRGDNYGYTF
TRBV6-5	-	TRBJ1-2	-	TGTGCCAGCACCCACGGAGGGTATGGCTACACCTTC	CASTHGGYGYTF
TRBV12-2	once	TRBJ2-7	-	TGTGCAAGTCGCTCCGGACTTTCGCTCAGGGAGCAGTACTTC	CASRSGLSLREQYF
TRBV2	-	TRBJ2-7	TRBD1	TGTGCCAGCAGGCTGATGGGACAGGGGGCATCAGGAGAGCAGTACTTC	CASRLMGQGASGEQYF
TRBV30	-	TRBJ1-5	-	TGTGCCTGGAGTCGGGAGGGCCAGCCCCAGCATTTT	CAWSREGQPQHF
TRBV5-4	once	TRBJ1-1	-	TGTGCCAGCAGCTTGGGGCCAGGCAGATACACTGAAGCTTTCTTT	CASSLGPGRYTEAFF
TRBV4-2	-	TRBJ2-1	-	TGTGCCAGCAGCCAGGAGGGATCGTCACAGCAGTTCTTC	CASSQEGSSQQFF
TRBV2	-	TRBJ2-1	TRBD2	TGTGCCAGCAGTGTTCTAAGCGGGAGTGAGGGGGAGCAGTTCTTC	CASSVLSGSEGEQFF
TRBV5-1	-	TRBJ2-7	TRBD1	TGCGCCAGGCGGACAGGGGGAGGAGGGGTCTACGAGCAGTACTTC	CARRTGGGGVYEQYF
TRBV6-9	-	TRBJ1-5	TRBD1	TGTGCCAGCAGTCGGGACAGTAGCAATCAGCCCCAGCATTTT	CASSRDSSNQPQHF
TRBV5-1	-	TRBJ2-7	-	TGCGCCAGCAGCCCCACAGGAGGACAGCACGAGCAGTACTTC	CASSPTGGQHEQYF
TRBV10-3	once	TRBJ1-2	TRBD1	TGTGCCATCAGTGATCTGGGGAGGGGGCAGCTGCGTGGCTACACCTTC	CAISDLGRGQLRGYTF
TRBV7-2	-	TRBJ2-5	TRBD1	TGTGCCAGCAGCTTATCCCGACAGGGCGAGACCCAGTACTTC	CASSLSRQGETQYF
TRBV9	once	TRBJ2-5	-	TGTGCCAGCAGCGTAGAAGAGGGTCGAGGAGAGACCCAGTACTTC	CASSVEEGRGETQYF
TRBV4-1	once	TRBJ1-5	-	TGCGCCAGCAGCCGACCAGGGAATCAGCCCCAGCATTTT	CASSRPGNQPQHF
TRBV7-2	once	TRBJ1-1	-	TGTGCCAGCAGCTCTCAGGGCGTCGGGCCGAAAGCTTTCTTT	CASSSQGVGPKAFF
TRBV18	-	TRBJ2-4	-	TGTGCCAGCTCACCAGGGAATGCCAAAAACATTCAGTACTTC	CASSPGNAKNIQYF
TRBV7-9	-	TRBJ2-1	TRBD1	TGTGCCAGCAGCGCCAGGGGGTATGAGCAGTTCTTC	CASSARGYEQFF
TRBV2	-	TRBJ1-5	-	TGTGCCAGCAGTGTATATACAGGAGTGAGCAATCAGCCCCAGCATTTT	CASSVYTGVSNQPQHF
TRBV11-2	-	TRBJ1-2	TRBD1	TGTGCCAGCAGCTCTTTCGGGACAGCAGGCTACACCTTC	CASSSFGTAGYTF
TRBV19	-	TRBJ1-5	-	TGTGCCAGTAGTAACTCGGGCCCGGGGGGTGCCCAGCATTTT	CASSNSGPGGAQHF
TRBV6-5	-	TRBJ2-2	-	TGTGCCAGCAGTTTCAAAACAGGGACGAACACCGGGGAGCTGTTTTTT	CASSFKTGTNTGELFF
TRBV7-9	-	TRBJ2-5	-	TGTGCCAGCAGCTTAGTATATGGAGCGACCCAGTACTTC	CASSLVYGATQYF
TRBV2	-	TRBJ1-2	-	TGTGCCAGTACCATAGGCCACACAGGGTGGGTCTATGGCTACACCTTC	CASTIGHTGWVYGYTF
TRBV19	few	TRBJ2-1	-	TGTGCCAGTAGTCGACAGCACAGTGAGCAGTTCTTC	CASSRQHSEQFF
TRBV6-1	few	TRBJ1-5	-	TGTGCCAGCAGATTCGGACAGAATCAGCCCCAGCATTTT	CASRFGQNQPQHF
TRBV6-6	-	TRBJ2-3	-	TGTGCCAGCAGCCGGGTCGAGACAAGCACAGATACGCAGTATTTT	CASSRVETSTDTQYF
TRBV27	-	TRBJ2-7	TRBD2	TGTGCCTCAAGATCGGGACTAGCGGGGGCGTGGGAGCAGTACTTC	CASRSGLAGAWEQYF